This TCR beta chain was sequenced during a study of chemoradiotherapy in HPV16-positive cancers. For the study at large: A couple of HPV16-positive patients' cells yielded candidate HPV-specific clones and common motifs.

Study outcomes and limitations: For HPV16-positive patients, expanding HPV-responsive T cells associated with longer recurrence-free survival. Candidate HPV-specific clones and E7-related TCR motifs grew in tumor during treatment. HPV-specific T cells were functionally defined from only a couple of HPV16-positive patients.

The length of the CDR3 is 15 residues. Trimming removed 1 base from V and 5 bases from J; junction bases left unmatched: 6. Germline V gene data show CDR1 as SGHTA and CDR2 as FQGNSA. Data came from immunoSEQ multiplex PCR; TCRdb stores just in-frame clones and leaves some out. The sample records about 24,000 clones, roughly 90% being singletons. Only a few counts were recorded for this clone. Antigen: not known. V and J are TRBV7-2 and TRBJ2-5, with 8 bases matching TRBD1. The origin of this receptor is a human donor with HPV-associated anogenital cancer. The specimen was blood, collected from a patient who underwent chemoradiotherapy. The CDR3 DNA reads as TGTGCCAGCAGCTTAGGACAGGGGTATGTGGAGACCCAGTACTTC. Its protein product is CASSLGQGYVETQYF.